This T cell receptor beta chain was captured in a study of blood T cells in healthy people across ages. A J-beta primer mix and a sample-barcoded 5' primer were used in a second PCR of roughly 6 to 12 cycles. TCRdb passed the 5' RACE reads through MiXCR, listing each CDR3 protein once. The profile covers more than 600,000 distinct CDR3 sequences, with about 25% appearing a single time and 9.4% taken by the ten largest. Total RNA amounts of at least 5 micrograms were extracted per sample. The CDR3 length is 15 residues. In its sample, this clonotype was seen a few times. Germline is not matched at one junction end, which may reflect a read error. This same sample was also taken into another study, of T cells of mothers and their children. That source adds: Sequencing got over 10 million TCR beta CDR3 reads from each mother and approximately 3 million from each child. Clones that were microchimeric and persistent were not detected among T cells.

The V call is TRBV5-3, the J call TRBJ1-6; 7 bases are a match to TRBD1. TRBV5-3 is sorted into the ORF group, with uncertain function. Material: blood. This TCR was recovered from a boy younger than 18 in good health. The CDR3 loop is CASSSLGQLNSPLHF. The CDR3 DNA follows: TGTGCCAGCAGCTCCCTGGGACAGCTTAATTCACCCCTCCACTTT.